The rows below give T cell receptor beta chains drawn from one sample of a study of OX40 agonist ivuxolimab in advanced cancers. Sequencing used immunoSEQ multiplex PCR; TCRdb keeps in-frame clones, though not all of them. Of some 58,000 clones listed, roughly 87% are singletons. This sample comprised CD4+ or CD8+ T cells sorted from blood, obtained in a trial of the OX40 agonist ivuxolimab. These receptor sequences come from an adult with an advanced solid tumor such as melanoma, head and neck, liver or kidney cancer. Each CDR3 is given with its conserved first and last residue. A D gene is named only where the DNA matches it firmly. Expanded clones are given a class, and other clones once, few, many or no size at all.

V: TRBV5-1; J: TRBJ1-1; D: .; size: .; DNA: TGCGCCAGCAGCTTGGGATGGAAGAACACTGAAGCTTTCTTT; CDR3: CASSLGWKNTEAFF
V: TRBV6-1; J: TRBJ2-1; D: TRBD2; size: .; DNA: TGTGCCAGCAGTGAGGACTTCCCGGGACTAGCGGGGTACAATGAGCAGTTCTTC; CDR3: CASSEDFPGLAGYNEQFF
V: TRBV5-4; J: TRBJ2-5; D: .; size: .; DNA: TGTGCCAGCAGCCCGAAGGGTGCGGGGCAAGAGACCCAGTACTTC; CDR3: CASSPKGAGQETQYF
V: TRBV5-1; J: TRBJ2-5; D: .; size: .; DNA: TGCGCCAGCAGCTTGGGAGAGTGGGAGACCCAGTACTTC; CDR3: CASSLGEWETQYF
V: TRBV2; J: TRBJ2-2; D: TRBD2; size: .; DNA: TGTGCCAGCAGCCGCCGACTAGCGGGAGTCCCTGCCGGGGAGCTGTTTTTT; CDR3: CASSRRLAGVPAGELFF
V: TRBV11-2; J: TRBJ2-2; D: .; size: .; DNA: TGTGCCAGCAGCCTCTACAGGGCCGGGGAGCTGTTTTTT; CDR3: CASSLYRAGELFF
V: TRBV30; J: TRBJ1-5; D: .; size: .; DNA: TGTGCCTGGAGTGTAGGGCTGGGGCAGCCCCAGCATTTT; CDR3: CAWSVGLGQPQHF
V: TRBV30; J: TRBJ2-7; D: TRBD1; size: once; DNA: TGTGCCTGGAGCCACATGTTGGGACAGCGAAAAAGCGCCGACTACGAGCAGTACTTC; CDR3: CAWSHMLGQRKSADYEQYF
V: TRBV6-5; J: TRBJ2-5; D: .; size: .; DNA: TGTGCCAGCAGGAATTCCCAGACCCAGTACTTC; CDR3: CASRNSQTQYF
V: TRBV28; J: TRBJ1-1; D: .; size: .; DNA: TGTGCCAGCGCCTCCATGAACACTGAAGCTTTCTTT; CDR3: CASASMNTEAFF
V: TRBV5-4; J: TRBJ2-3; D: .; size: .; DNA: TGTGCCAGCAGCCTCCGTTGGCCCCTCGGCGCAGATACGCAGTATTTT; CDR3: CASSLRWPLGADTQYF
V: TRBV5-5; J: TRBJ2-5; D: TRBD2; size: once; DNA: TGTGCCAGCAGCCCCAGCCCATGGGCCGCCGGGACTAGCGAAGAGACCCAGTACTTC; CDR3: CASSPSPWAAGTSEETQYF
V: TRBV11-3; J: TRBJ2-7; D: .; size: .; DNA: TGTGCCAGCAGCCTAATTTGTTGGTCGGCGACAGAATCCCTCTCCTACGAGCAGTACTTC; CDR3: CASSLICWSATESLSYEQYF
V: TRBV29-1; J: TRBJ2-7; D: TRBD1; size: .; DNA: TGCAGCGTGCCGGGACAGCCGATGTACGAGCAGTACTTC; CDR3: CSVPGQPMYEQYF
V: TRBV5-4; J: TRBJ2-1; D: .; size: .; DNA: TGTGCCAGCAGCTTGGTGTCGGGAGCTTACAATGAGCAGTTCTTC; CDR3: CASSLVSGAYNEQFF
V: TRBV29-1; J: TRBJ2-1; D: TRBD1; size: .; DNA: TGCAGCGGCGGGACAGGGGGCGCCTACAATGAGCAGTTCTTC; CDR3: CSGGTGGAYNEQFF
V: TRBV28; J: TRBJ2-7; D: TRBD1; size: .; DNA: TGTGCCAGCATCCGGGACAGGGTTTCCTACGAGCAGTACTTC; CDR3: CASIRDRVSYEQYF
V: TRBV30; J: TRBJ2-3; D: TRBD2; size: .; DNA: TGTGCCTGGAGCGGGGGGAGAGCACTTACAGATACGCAGTATTTT; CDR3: CAWSGGRALTDTQYF
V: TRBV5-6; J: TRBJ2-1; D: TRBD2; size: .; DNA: TGTGCCAGCAGCCAACTGACTAGCGGGGGATACAATGAGCAGTTCTTC; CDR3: CASSQLTSGGYNEQFF
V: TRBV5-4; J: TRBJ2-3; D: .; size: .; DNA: TGTGCCAGCAGCCCGACGGTTTTCCAGGCTGACGGCGCAGATACGCAGTATTTT; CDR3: CASSPTVFQADGADTQYF
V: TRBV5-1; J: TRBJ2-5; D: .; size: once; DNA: TGCGCCAGCAGCTTGGGGCGGTACCAAGAGACCCAGTACTTC; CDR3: CASSLGRYQETQYF
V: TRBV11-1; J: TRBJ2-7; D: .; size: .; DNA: TGTGCCAGCAGCTCCGACCGGTTCTACGAGCAGTACTTC; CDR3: CASSSDRFYEQYF
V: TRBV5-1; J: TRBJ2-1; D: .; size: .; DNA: TGCGCCAGCAGCTTGGTTTCAGGGGCAATCCACAATGAGCAGTTCTTC; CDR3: CASSLVSGAIHNEQFF
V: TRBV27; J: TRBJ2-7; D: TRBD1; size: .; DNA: TGTGCCAGCAGTTTCGGGACAGACTACGAGCAGTACTTC; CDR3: CASSFGTDYEQYF
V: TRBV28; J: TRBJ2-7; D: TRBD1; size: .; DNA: TGTGCCAGCAGTGATGGGACAGGATACGAGCAGTACTTC; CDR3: CASSDGTGYEQYF
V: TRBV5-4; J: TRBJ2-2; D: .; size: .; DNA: TGTGCCAGCAACTCTAACAGGAACACCGGGGAGCTGTTTTTT; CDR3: CASNSNRNTGELFF
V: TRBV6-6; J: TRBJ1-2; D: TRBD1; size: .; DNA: TGTGCCAGCAGTTACACCGGGACAGGGTCTGGCTACACCTTC; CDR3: CASSYTGTGSGYTF
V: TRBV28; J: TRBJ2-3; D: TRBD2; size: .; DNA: TGTGCCAGCAGTTTCGCTAGCGGGGACACAGATACGCAGTATTTT; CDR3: CASSFASGDTDTQYF
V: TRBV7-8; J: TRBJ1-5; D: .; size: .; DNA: TGTGCCAGCAGCTTAGGGGGACTCTATAATCAGCCCCAGCATTTT; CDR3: CASSLGGLYNQPQHF
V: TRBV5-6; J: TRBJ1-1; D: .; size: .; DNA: TGTGCCAGCAGTCCTGATGAGTGGAGAACTGAAGCTTTCTTT; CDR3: CASSPDEWRTEAFF
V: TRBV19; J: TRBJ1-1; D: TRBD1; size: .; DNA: TGTGCCAGTATGGACAGGGCCAACACTGAAGCTTTCTTT; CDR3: CASMDRANTEAFF
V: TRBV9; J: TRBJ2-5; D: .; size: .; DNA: TGTGCCAGCAGCCCCTCGGGCAGACAAGAGACCCAGTACTTC; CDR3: CASSPSGRQETQYF
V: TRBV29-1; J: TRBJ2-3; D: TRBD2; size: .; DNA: TGCAGCGCCCACCCGAGCGGGAGAACAGATACGCAGTATTTT; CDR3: CSAHPSGRTDTQYF
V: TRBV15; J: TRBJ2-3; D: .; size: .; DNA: TGTGCCACCAGCAGAGATGAGTGGGGGTGGGACACAGATACGCAGTATTTT; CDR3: CATSRDEWGWDTDTQYF
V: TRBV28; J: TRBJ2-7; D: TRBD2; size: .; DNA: TGTGCCAGCAGAGAACGGGAGGACGAGCAGTACTTC; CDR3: CASREREDEQYF
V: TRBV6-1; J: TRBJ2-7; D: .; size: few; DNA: TGTGCCAGCAGTGAGTTACAGGCCTCGGGGCAGTACTTC; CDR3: CASSELQASGQYF
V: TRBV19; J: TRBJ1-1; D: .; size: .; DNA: TGTGCCAGTAGCCAGGGTACGAACACTGAAGCTTTCTTT; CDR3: CASSQGTNTEAFF
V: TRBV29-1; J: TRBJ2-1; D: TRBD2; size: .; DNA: TGCAGCGACAGACTAGCGGGAGGGCCTCTGTTCTTC; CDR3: CSDRLAGGPLFF
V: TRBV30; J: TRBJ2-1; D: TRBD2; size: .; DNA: TGTGCCTGGAGTGTCCCCGGGACTAGCTTCCGGAATGAGCAGTTCTTC; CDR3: CAWSVPGTSFRNEQFF
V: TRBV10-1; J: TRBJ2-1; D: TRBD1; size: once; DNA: TGCGCCAGCAGTGATGGACAGGGGGTCTCCTACAATGAGCAGTTCTTC; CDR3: CASSDGQGVSYNEQFF
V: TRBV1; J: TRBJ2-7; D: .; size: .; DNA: TGCACCACCCTCAACAAACAGGACAGGACCACCTACGAGCAGTACTTC; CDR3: CTTLNKQDRTTYEQYF
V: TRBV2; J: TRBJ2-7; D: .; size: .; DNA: TGTGCCAGCAGCGCAACAGGGATTCCTAGCGAGCAGTACTTC; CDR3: CASSATGIPSEQYF
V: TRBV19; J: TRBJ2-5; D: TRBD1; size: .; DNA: TGTGCCAGTAGCAGACAGGGGGCCCGGGAGACCCAGTACTTC; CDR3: CASSRQGARETQYF
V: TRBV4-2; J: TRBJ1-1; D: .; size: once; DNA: TGTGCCAGCAGCCGCACAGGGAACACTGAAGCTTTCTTT; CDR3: CASSRTGNTEAFF
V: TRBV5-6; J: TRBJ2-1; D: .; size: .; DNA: TGTGCCAGCAGCTTGACGGGGACTGACAATGAGCAGTTCTTC; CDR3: CASSLTGTDNEQFF
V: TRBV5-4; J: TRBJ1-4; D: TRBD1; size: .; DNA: TGTGCCAGCAGCGCGACAGGGGGGGCTGAAAAACTGTTTTTT; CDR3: CASSATGGAEKLFF
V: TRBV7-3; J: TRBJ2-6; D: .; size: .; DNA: TGTGCCAGCAGCCGCGATTCTGGGGCCAACGTCCTGACTTTC; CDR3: CASSRDSGANVLTF
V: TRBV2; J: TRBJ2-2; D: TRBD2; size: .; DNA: TGTGCCAGCAGCTTACTAGCGGGCGCGAACACCGGGGAGCTGTTTTTT; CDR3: CASSLLAGANTGELFF
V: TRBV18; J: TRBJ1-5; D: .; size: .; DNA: TGTGCCAGCTCATTATCAGCGGCCAAGAATCAGCCCCAGCATTTT; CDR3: CASSLSAAKNQPQHF
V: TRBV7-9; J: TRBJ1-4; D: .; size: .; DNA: TGTGCCAGCAGCCTCGGACAGACAAATGAAAAACTGTTTTTT; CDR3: CASSLGQTNEKLFF
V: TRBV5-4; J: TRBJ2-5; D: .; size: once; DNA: TGTGCCAGCAGCTTGGAGGCCGGGACGGAGACCCAGTACTTC; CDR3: CASSLEAGTETQYF
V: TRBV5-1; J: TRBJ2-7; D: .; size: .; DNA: TGCGCCAGCAGCGTTACAGGGGAGGCCGAGCAGTACTTC; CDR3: CASSVTGEAEQYF
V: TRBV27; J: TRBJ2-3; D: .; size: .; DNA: TGTGCCAGCAGTTTCGACAGGTGGTTAACAGATACGCAGTATTTT; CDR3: CASSFDRWLTDTQYF
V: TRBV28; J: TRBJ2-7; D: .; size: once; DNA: TGTGCCAGCAGTCTCCCAGGATACGAGCAGTACTTC; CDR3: CASSLPGYEQYF